The next 19 T cell receptor beta chains were all read from a single sample in a study of control samples from healthy donors and cancer patients. Profiled with immunoSEQ multiplex PCR; TCRdb holds only in-frame clones, not every one. The sample includes about 120,000 clones, less than 90% of them seen just once. The sample was blood. The source of these receptors is a young man in good health.

V usage is TRBV2 and J usage is TRBJ1-5, with 9 bases that match TRBD1. Trimming took 7 bases from V and 7 from J; bases not matched to a gene: 11. Germline values: CDR1 SNHLY, CDR2 FYNNEI. The CDR3 sequence is 15 residues long. The CDR3 nucleotides read TGTGCCAGCACCCACGGACAGGGGTATGGGCAGCCCCAGCATTTT. Amino acids: CASTHGQGYGQPQHF.

The rearrangement uses TRBV4-3 and TRBJ2-2; 10 nucleotides line up with TRBD2. This CDR3 spans 16 amino acids. Germline lookup yields CDR1 LGHNA and CDR2 YSLEER. The V and J ends lost 4 bases and 5 bases, in that order; junction bases with no gene match: 7. This chain's CDR3 is CASSRSQAGGTGELFF. The DNA for the CDR3 is TGCGCCAGCAGCCGATCCCAAGCGGGGGGGACCGGGGAGCTGTTTTTT.

This clone was counted only a few times. The rearrangement links TRBV2 to TRBJ1-4, with D unresolved. Looked up from germline, CDR1 is SNHLY and CDR2 is FYNNEI. The CDR3 spans 14 residues. Trimming stripped 3 bases from V and 9 bases from J, with 14 bases between. CDR3 nucleotides: TGTGCCAGCAGTGATGACATGTATGGGAAAAAACTGTTTTTT. Translation gives CASSDDMYGKKLFF. Full variable domain (missing parts from reference TRBV2 and TRBJ1-4): EPEVTQTPSHQVTQMGQEVILRCVPISNHLYFYWYRQILGQKVEFLVSFYNNEISEKSEIFDDQFSVERPDGSNFTLKIRSTKLEDSAMYFCASSDDMYGKKLFFGSGTQLSVL.

For the CDR3, the DNA is TGTGCCAGCAGCTTGACCAACCCACAGTACTTC. This encodes CASSLTNPQYF. The V gene is TRBV5-8, the J gene TRBJ2-7; no clear D gene. The CDR3 contains 11 residues. The V and J ends lost 1 base and 10 bases respectively, with 9 bases between them. CDR1 and CDR2 from the germline V gene are SGHTS and YDEGEE.

The V and J genes are TRBV11-3 and TRBJ2-1; D call uncertain. Germline V lookup: CDR1 SGHNT, CDR2 YENEEA. V lost 2 bases, J lost 6 bases, and 5 bases lay in between. The CDR3 totals 12 residues. CDR3 sequence: CASSLSPNEQFF. The CDR3 DNA is TGTGCCAGCAGCTTAAGCCCCAATGAGCAGTTCTTC. The full variable domain, with the rest looked up from reference TRBV11-3 and TRBJ2-1, is EAGVVQSPRYKIIEKKQPVAFWCNPISGHNTLYWYLQNLGQGPELLIRYENEEAVDDSQLPKDRFSAERLKGVDSTLKIQPAELGDSAVYLCASSLSPNEQFFGPGTRLTVL.

This clone was seen a few times. The rearrangement links TRBV28 to TRBJ2-1, with 7 positions matching TRBD2. The CDR3 has 16 residues. Germline V gene data show CDR1 as MDHEN and CDR2 as SYDVKM. J lost 0 bases, V lost 6 bases, and 8 bases had no gene match. CDR3 in amino acids: CASSLSGVSSYNEQFF. CDR3 DNA sequence: TGTGCCAGCAGCCTAAGCGGGGTGAGCTCCTACAATGAGCAGTTCTTC. Complete variable domain (other parts from reference TRBV28 and TRBJ2-1): DVKVTQSSRYLVKRTGEKVFLECVQDMDHENMFWYRQDPGLGLRLIYFSYDVKMKEKGDIPEGYSVSREKKERFSLILESASTNQTSMYLCASSLSGVSSYNEQFFGPGTRLTVL.

In this sample, this clone turned up a few times. The rearrangement uses TRBV30 and TRBJ1-2, with D unclear. The CDR3 runs to 13 residues. Germline lookup yields CDR1 GTSNPN and CDR2 SVGIG (reference sequence). V was cut by 0 bases and J by 3 bases, with 8 bases left in between. The CDR3, as DNA: TGTGCCTGGAGTGTAGGTACAGACTATGGCTACACCTTC. Protein product: CAWSVGTDYGYTF.

CDR3 DNA sequence: TGTGCCAGCAGTACCCCCCTCACTGAAGCTTTCTTT. This encodes CASSTPLTEAFF. The genes are TRBV28 and TRBJ1-1; D remains unclear. In germline, CDR1 is MDHEN, CDR2 SYDVKM. The CDR3 runs 12 residues. Deletions cut 5 bases from V and 4 bases from J, with 8 bases between.

This chain joins TRBV9 and TRBJ2-6; 8 bases line up with TRBD1. This CDR3 is 18 amino acids long. Germline V gene data show CDR1 as SGDLS and CDR2 as YYNGEE. Losses at the gene ends were 0 bases for V and 0 bases for J; bases not matched to a gene: 5. The DNA of the CDR3 is TGTGCCAGCAGCGTAGCGGACAGGGCGAGCTCTGGGGCCAACGTCCTGACTTTC. Residues: CASSVADRASSGANVLTF. The whole variable domain, remainder taken from reference TRBV9 and TRBJ2-6, is DSGVTQTPKHLITATGQRVTLRCSPRSGDLSVYWYQQSLDQGLQFLIQYYNGEERAKGNILERFSAQQFPDLHSELNLSSLELGDSALYFCASSVADRASSGANVLTFGAGSRLTVL.

V usage is TRBV24-1 and J usage is TRBJ2-5, with 15 bases that match TRBD2. Germline trimming cut 2 bases from V and 2 bases from J; bases unmatched to any gene: 2. The CDR3 loop spans 17 amino acids. Germline V gene lookup returns CDR1 KGHDR and CDR2 SFDVKD. The CDR3 nucleotides read TGTGCCACCAGTGATTCAGGACTAGCGGGGGGGCAAGAGACCCAGTACTTC. Translation gives CATSDSGLAGGQETQYF.

The chain recombines TRBV5-5 with TRBJ1-1, with TRBD1 matching over 10 bases. Germline V gene lookup returns CDR1 SGHKS and CDR2 YYEKEE (reference sequence). V shed 2 bases, J shed 4 bases, and the junction held 8 bases outside the gene matches. This CDR3 region has 16 residues. CDR3 in DNA: TGTGCCAGCAGCTTAAAGTCCGGGACAGGGGTCACTGAAGCTTTCTTT. It yields the protein CASSLKSGTGVTEAFF.

The chain links TRBV6-5 to TRBJ2-1; D is possibly TRBD1 (7 bases). CDR3 length equals 14 residues. V lost 4 bases and J 10 bases, leaving 17 bases between the germline ends. Germline V gene lookup returns CDR1 MNHEY and CDR2 SVGAGI. CDR3 region: CASSWDSMGGEQFF. The CDR3 DNA reads TGTGCCAGCAGTTGGGACAGTATGGGAGGAGAGCAGTTCTTC.

The chain is built from TRBV10-2 and TRBJ1-1; D not certain. V dropped 7 bases and J dropped 3 bases, with 15 bases sitting between them. The length of the CDR3 is 14 residues. Germline-derived CDR1 and CDR2 are WSHSY and SAAADI. For the CDR3, the DNA is TGCGCCAGCACCGACCCGGGCTCCCACACTGAAGCTTTCTTT. It is translated as CASTDPGSHTEAFF.

The rearrangement uses TRBV28 and TRBJ2-4, with TRBD1 as a possible D gene (6 bases). CDR1 and CDR2 from the germline V gene are MDHEN and SYDVKM. V lost 7 bases and J 5 bases, leaving 18 bases between the germline ends. The CDR3 extends over 15 amino acids. CDR3 sequence reads: CASTSPSWGQNIQYF. In DNA, the CDR3 is TGTGCCAGCACCTCCCCGTCGTGGGGGCAAAACATTCAGTACTTC.

The chain couples TRBV6-1 to TRBJ2-7; D is unclear. V lost 2 bases and J 3 bases, leaving 11 bases between the germline ends. Germline CDR1 MNHNS, CDR2 SASEGT. The CDR3 loop spans 14 amino acids. As DNA, the CDR3 is TGTGCCAGCAGTGAATGGGTCCGGAGCTACGAGCAGTACTTC. This translates into CASSEWVRSYEQYF.

The chain employs TRBV2 and TRBJ1-3; 8 bases line up with TRBD1. V shed 7 bases, J shed 8 bases, and the junction held 16 bases outside the gene matches. CDR3 length: 16 amino acids. From germline, CDR1 is SNHLY and CDR2 FYNNEI. The CDR3 loop reads CASTVDRGWPLDTIYF. The CDR3 nucleotides read TGTGCCAGCACCGTTGACAGGGGTTGGCCTCTTGACACCATATATTTT.

The rearrangement joins TRBV18 to TRBJ2-6, with a weak D call TRBD2 (5 bases). This CDR3 region has 16 residues. V was shortened by 3 bases and J by 2 bases, with 11 bases between the two germline ends. Per the germline V gene, CDR1 is KGHSH and CDR2 is LQKENI. CDR3: CASSPNGEAGANVLTF. The DNA of the CDR3 is TGTGCCAGCTCACCTAACGGGGAAGCTGGGGCCAACGTCCTGACTTTC. Based on the CDR3 plus reference TRBV18 and TRBJ2-6, the full variable domain is NAGVMQNPRHLVRRRGQEARLRCSPMKGHSHVYWYRQLPEEGLKFMVYLQKENIIDESGMPKERFSAEFPKEGPSILRIQQVVRGDSAAYFCASSPNGEAGANVLTFGAGSRLTVL.

J is TRBJ2-7 and V is TRBV19; D might be TRBD1 (6 bases). Trimming pared 5 bases from V and 0 bases from J, leaving 11 bases between. The CDR3 is made up of 14 amino acids. CDR1 LNHDA and CDR2 SQIVND come from the germline V gene (reference sequence). The CDR3 sequence: CASSVRDTSYEQYF. The CDR3 DNA reads as TGTGCCAGTAGTGTAAGGGACACCTCCTACGAGCAGTACTTC.

The chain recombines TRBV3-1 (or the pseudogene TRBV3-2) with TRBJ2-2, with TRBD2 identical over 14 bases. J gave up 6 bases and V 2 bases, and 11 bases lay outside the gene matches. The CDR3 consists of 19 residues. Germline CDR1 is LGHDT and CDR2 is YNNKEL (reference sequence). Here the CDR3 reads CASSQRGTSGSGKAGELFF. For the CDR3, the DNA is TGTGCCAGCAGCCAAAGAGGGACTAGCGGGAGTGGTAAGGCCGGGGAGCTGTTTTTT.